Below are 13 T cell receptor beta chains sequenced from a single sample in a study of response to subunit inactivated influenza vaccine. TCRdb called the RT-PCR reads again in MiXCR, with one record for every CDR3 protein. This table has 500,000 to 750,000 distinct CDR3 sequences, around 15% appearing once. The sequencing used PBMCs from blood, collected 12 days after vaccination. The origin of the receptors is a man between 45 and 60 years old who received an inactivated influenza vaccine.

There are a few counts of this clonotype. This sequence joins TRBV20-1 and TRBJ2-1; D gene uncertain. In germline, CDR1 is DFQATT, CDR2 SNEGSKA (reference sequence). The CDR3 is made up of 16 amino acids. The V and J ends lost 2 bases and 4 bases respectively, with 18 bases between them. As DNA, the CDR3 is TGCAGTGCTAGACCTCGACATCCTACCCGATACAATGAGCAGTTCTTC. Residues: CSARPRHPTRYNEQFF.

The chain couples TRBV7-8 to TRBJ2-1, with 10 nucleotides matching TRBD2. Unmatched junction bases numbered 11, after V lost 3 bases and J lost 6 bases. The germline CDR1 and CDR2 sequences are SGHVS and FQNEAQ. The CDR3 sequence is 17 residues long. For the CDR3, the DNA is TGTGCCAGCAGCTTCCCCAAGCGGGAGGGCCGGGGCAATGAGCAGTTCTTC. Its translation is CASSFPKREGRGNEQFF. The full variable domain, its missing parts supplied by reference TRBV7-8 and TRBJ2-1, is GAGVSQSPRYKVAKRGQDVALRCDPISGHVSLFWYQQALGQGPEFLTYFQNEAQLDKSGLPSDRFFAERPEGSVSTLKIQRTQQEDSAVYLCASSFPKREGRGNEQFFGPGTRLTVL.

This clonotype was observed a handful of times. The chain has TRBV20-1 and TRBJ2-3; D is unresolved. Germline CDR1 reads DFQATT; CDR2 reads SNEGSKA (reference sequence). This CDR3 has 16 amino acids. Trimming pared 1 base from V and 0 bases from J, leaving 14 bases between. DNA of the CDR3: TGCAGTGCTAGAGCCCTCTTGGGTCCTAGCACAGATACGCAGTATTTT. Translation: CSARALLGPSTDTQYF.

The CDR3 spells CASSDSGTARNEQFF. The CDR3 nucleotides are TGCGCCAGCAGTGATTCCGGGACAGCGCGGAATGAGCAGTTCTTC. The rearrangement uses TRBV10-1 and TRBJ2-1, with 7 bases identical to TRBD1. The length of the CDR3 is 15 residues. V trimming: 3 bases; J trimming: 7 bases; junction bases outside the gene matches: 9. Germline-derived CDR1 and CDR2 are WNHNN and SYGVQD (reference sequence).

This clonotype has a handful of counts. The chain links TRBV12-3 or TRBV12-4 to TRBJ1-5, with D perhaps matching TRBD1 (6 bases). V lost 6 bases, J lost 7 bases, and 13 bases lay in between. The CDR3 has 13 amino acids. CDR3 DNA: TGTGCCAGCAGGCAGGGGATCTGGCAGCCCCAGCATTTT. Protein: CASRQGIWQPQHF.

This clonotype was seen a few times. The chain is built from TRBV29-1 and TRBJ2-5; possibly TRBD1 or TRBD2 for D (5 bases each). Germline V gene lookup returns CDR1 SQVTM and CDR2 ANQGSEA. The CDR3 length is 15 residues. Deletions cut 1 base from V and 1 base from J, with 13 bases between. CDR3 coding DNA: TGCAGCGTTGAAGCTGTCGGGGACCTCCAAGAGACCCAGTACTTC. Its protein product is CSVEAVGDLQETQYF.

This clonotype was counted at least ten times. The chain uses TRBV12-3 or TRBV12-4 and TRBJ2-1, with D perhaps given as TRBD1 or TRBD2 (9 bases each). Trimming removed 8 bases at V and 7 bases at J, with 21 bases between. The CDR3 is 15 residues long. This chain's CDR3 is CASRLTGGLANEQFF. The CDR3, as DNA: TGTGCCAGCCGACTGACAGGGGGACTAGCAAATGAGCAGTTCTTC.

This clonotype showed up just a few times. The chain uses TRBV18 and TRBJ2-5, with D unclear. Germline CDR1 is KGHSH and CDR2 is LQKENI. V was shortened by 3 bases and J by 5 bases, with 10 bases between the two germline ends. This CDR3 is 13 amino acids long. Written as DNA, the CDR3 is TGTGCCAGCTCACCGGGAAGCCGGGAGACCCAGTACTTC. Translating gives CASSPGSRETQYF.

J is TRBJ1-1 and V is TRBV6-5; D may be TRBD1 (5 bases). The CDR3 extends over 16 amino acids. Germline V lookup: CDR1 MNHEY, CDR2 SVGAGI. Between the trimmed V and J ends, which lost 0 bases and 4 bases, there was a span of 15 bases. In DNA form, the CDR3 reads TGTGCCAGCAGTTACTCTCCGGGACGGACTAGCACTGAAGCTTTCTTT. This encodes CASSYSPGRTSTEAFF.

This clonotype was observed at least ten times. The chain has TRBV28 and TRBJ2-1; D remains ambiguous. Deletions cut 2 bases from V and 0 bases from J, with 8 bases between. CDR3 length equals 15 residues. CDR1 is MDHEN, CDR2 SYDVKM, per germline. The CDR3 DNA reads as TGTGCCAGCAGTTTACGAGGTGGCTCCTACAATGAGCAGTTCTTC. Protein product: CASSLRGGSYNEQFF.

This clonotype appeared a few times. One end of the junction is discordant with germline, which a read error may explain. The chain joins TRBV5-1 to TRBJ2-1; TRBD1 matches at 7 bases. Germline CDR1 and CDR2: SGHRS and YFSETQ. CDR3 length equals 17 residues. The CDR3 nucleotides read TGCGCCAGCAGCCCTGGGGCAGGGGGTAGGTCCTACAATGAGCATTTCTTC. Translation: CASSPGAGGRSYNEHFF.

This rearrangement joins TRBV7-2 to TRBJ2-1; D is unclear. The CDR3 length is 14 residues. Trimming removed 0 bases at V and 5 bases at J, with 8 bases between. The germline V gene encodes CDR1 SGHTA and CDR2 FQGNSA. As DNA, the CDR3 is TGTGCCAGCAGCTTAGCGCATGGGAACAATGAGCAGTTCTTC. Translated: CASSLAHGNNEQFF. Based on the CDR3 plus reference TRBV7-2 and TRBJ2-1, the full variable domain is GAGVSQSPSNKVTEKGKDVELRCDPISGHTALYWYRQSLGQGLEFLIYFQGNSAPDKSGLPSDRFSAERTGGSVSTLTIQRTQQEDSAVYLCASSLAHGNNEQFFGPGTRLTVL.

Ten or more counts support this clonotype. This chain connects TRBV12-3 or TRBV12-4 to TRBJ1-4; D not certain. Trimming removed 2 bases from V and 8 bases from J, with 9 bases in between. This CDR3 has 13 residues. CDR3 coding DNA: TGTGCCAGCAGTTTATTTGGGGAGGAAAAACTGTTTTTT. As protein: CASSLFGEEKLFF.